Following are 11 T cell receptor beta chains from one sample sequenced in a study of cytomegalovirus exposure and HLA in healthy donors (dated by TCRdb to the late 2010s). Library generation was performed with the immunoSEQ multiplex PCR assay. The clones in this table, taken by TCRdb from immuneACCESS, are in-frame only. Not every clone is retained; where verified, under half of the shortfall comes from an unresolved V gene, and the cause of the rest is unknown. This sample gives about 220,000 clones in total; 87% of them show up just once. Jointly, the top ten make up roughly 2.5% of the sample. Sequenced input: PBMCs. The source is a man aged 18-30 years in good health and CMV-seronegative.

The chain couples TRBV10-1 to TRBJ2-1; a possible D gene is TRBD2 (5 bases). The CDR3 covers 13 residues. CDR1 and CDR2 from the germline V gene are WNHNN and SYGVQD (reference sequence). The V end lost 2 bases, the J end lost 12 bases, and 14 bases lay between the germline ends. CDR3 loop: CASSETRTAPQFF. In DNA form, the CDR3 reads TGCGCCAGCAGTGAGACCCGGACTGCCCCGCAGTTCTTC.

V gene TRBV7-2 combines with J gene TRBJ2-5, with 9 bases lining up with TRBD2. With V trimmed by 3 bases and J by 3 bases, 2 bases remained unmatched. The CDR3 is made up of 14 amino acids. The V gene's germline CDR1 is SGHTA and CDR2 FQGNSA. The CDR3, as DNA: TGTGCCAGCAGCTTTCAGCGGGGGGAAGAGACCCAGTACTTC. Translation: CASSFQRGEETQYF.

This clone was observed a single time. The V and J genes are TRBV28 and TRBJ1-2; 8 bases match TRBD1. The germline gives CDR1 MDHEN, CDR2 SYDVKM. The CDR3 consists of 16 residues. Germline trimming cut 6 bases from V and 3 bases from J; bases unmatched to any gene: 12. The CDR3: CASSNTGGPGDYGYTF. The CDR3 DNA reads TGTGCCAGCAGCAATACAGGGGGGCCGGGTGACTATGGCTACACCTTC.

The chain uses TRBV28 and TRBJ2-5; D gene ambiguous. The CDR3 length is 11 residues. V lost 5 bases and J 7 bases, leaving 8 bases between the germline ends. Germline CDR1 is MDHEN and CDR2 is SYDVKM. The CDR3 here is CASSPSGTQYF. The CDR3 bases are TGTGCCAGCAGTCCCAGTGGGACCCAGTACTTC.

The chain is built from TRBV10-2 and TRBJ2-3; D uncertain. Germline CDR1 is WSHSY and CDR2 is SAAADI. V lost 6 bases and J 6 bases, leaving 7 bases between the germline ends. The CDR3 contains 11 residues. The CDR3 bases are TGCGCCAGCAGCTTCTCGGATACGCAGTATTTT. Amino acid sequence: CASSFSDTQYF.

The chain employs TRBV2 and TRBJ2-1, with TRBD2 matching 13 bases. Germline assignment: CDR1 SNHLY and CDR2 FYNNEI. With V trimmed by 7 bases and J by 5 bases, 2 bases remained unmatched. This CDR3 is 14 amino acids long. In nucleotides, the CDR3 is TGTGCCAGCACAGGACTAGCGGGGGACAATGAGCAGTTCTTC. Protein sequence: CASTGLAGDNEQFF.

The chain joins TRBV28 to TRBJ1-2; TRBD1 aligns across 8 bases. V lost 1 base, J lost 6 bases, and 4 bases stayed unmatched. From germline, CDR1 is MDHEN and CDR2 SYDVKM. The CDR3 loop spans 14 amino acids. The CDR3 coding sequence is TGTGCCAGCAGTTTATATGCCAGGGGGCATGGCTACACCTTC. It is translated as CASSLYARGHGYTF.

This chain links TRBV28 with TRBJ2-1; maybe TRBD1 (5 bases). This CDR3 is built from 16 residues. Trimming removed 6 bases from V and 4 bases from J, with 19 bases in between. From germline, CDR1 is MDHEN and CDR2 SYDVKM. The CDR3 region is CASSGYSGPLYNEQFF. The CDR3 DNA reads TGTGCCAGCAGCGGTTACTCAGGGCCGTTATACAATGAGCAGTTCTTC.

J is TRBJ2-5 and V is TRBV2; 10 bases map to TRBD1. CDR3 length: 16 amino acids. V trimming: 6 bases; J trimming: 5 bases; junction bases outside the gene matches: 12. The germline V gene encodes CDR1 SNHLY and CDR2 FYNNEI. CDR3: CASRPVETGGAETQYF. The CDR3 coding sequence is TGTGCCAGCAGGCCCGTGGAGACAGGGGGCGCGGAGACCCAGTACTTC. The full variable domain, its missing parts supplied by reference TRBV2 and TRBJ2-5, is EPEVTQTPSHQVTQMGQEVILRCVPISNHLYFYWYRQILGQKVEFLVSFYNNEISEKSEIFDDQFSVERPDGSNFTLKIRSTKLEDSAMYFCASRPVETGGAETQYFGPGTRLLVL.

The chain joins TRBV6-6 to TRBJ1-2; 7 bases fit TRBD1. V lost 7 bases, J lost 3 bases, and 5 bases stayed unmatched. This CDR3 spans 13 amino acids. The germline CDR1 and CDR2 sequences are MNHNY and SVGAGI (reference sequence). The CDR3 protein is CASKGQQYYGYTF. CDR3 in DNA: TGTGCCAGCAAGGGACAGCAATACTATGGCTACACCTTC.

The V call is TRBV27, the J call TRBJ2-7; D possibly corresponds to TRBD2 (5 bases). The CDR3 is made up of 12 amino acids. The V gene lost 5 bases and the J gene lost 3 bases, with 8 bases spanning the gap. Germline V gene lookup returns CDR1 MNHEY and CDR2 SMNVEV (reference sequence). The CDR3 protein is CASSILGYEQYF. As DNA, the CDR3 is TGTGCCAGCAGTATACTAGGCTACGAGCAGTACTTC.